A single TCR beta chain is shown here with its context. Its antigen is unidentified. This entry is derived from a study of CD8+CD57+ T cells in acquired aplastic anemia. Study-wide points: Found in both controls and patients were fewer than 35 CD8+ CDR3 sequences.

V shed 6 bases, J shed 2 bases, and the junction held 5 bases outside the gene matches. Germline CDR1 and CDR2: SQVTM and ANQGSEA. CDR3 length equals 13 residues. Whoever was chosen for sequencing had shown CD8+CD57+ cell expansion by flow cytometry. Receipt of therapy had not occurred in any patient by the time of blood sampling. Genomic DNA templated the TCR beta VDJ and CDR3 profiling. TCRdb recomputed calls from the reads with MiXCR, one row per CDR3 protein. The sample lists fewer than 200,000 distinct CDR3 sequences, roughly 48% seen once, with 0.85% to 1.2% in the top ten. This sequence originates from a human donor with aplastic anemia. This chain links TRBV29-1 with TRBJ2-7; the match to TRBD1 covers 9 bases. The specimen was sorted CD4+, CD8+, or CD8+CD57+ T cells (not recorded which) from PBMCs. CDR3 sequence (DNA): TGCAGCGTGGGGACAGGGATTCCCTACGAGCAGTACTTC. Translating gives CSVGTGIPYEQYF.